The clone carrying this T cell receptor beta chain has only a few counts. Its cognate antigen is unknown. The sample belongs to a study of T-cell reconstitution after alpha-beta-depleted transplantation in children. Germline V CDR1 and CDR2: SGHRS, YFSETQ. CDR3 length equals 16 residues. Unmatched junction bases numbered 17, after V lost 4 bases and J lost 7 bases. Study observations and caveats: Diversity of TCRbeta at day 60 was high in some patients, arising from surviving recipient T cells and thymic progenitors. Newly produced T cells mostly provided counts and TCRbeta diversity after one year, as hyperexpanded clones declined. Several hundred graft clones that had expanded were reportedly the source of alpha-beta T cells about two months after transplant.

Preparation of the TCRbeta library used unique molecular identifiers. TCRdb re-called the PCR reads with MiXCR, one entry per CDR3 protein. The sample lists about 32,000 distinct CDR3 sequences, around 6.6% seen once, with over 25% in the top ten. The sequence derives from a child in the first two years of life who had a stem cell transplant for acute myeloid leukemia, so the T cells may come from the graft donor. The sample here was peripheral blood, taken 60 days after TCRalphabeta/CD19-depleted stem cell transplant. The J gene is TRBJ2-7, the V gene TRBV5-1, with 7 bases that match TRBD1. CDR3 sequence reads: CASSPTFKGRGWEQYF. CDR3 in DNA: TGCGCCAGCAGCCCTACGTTCAAGGGCAGGGGGTGGGAGCAGTACTTC.